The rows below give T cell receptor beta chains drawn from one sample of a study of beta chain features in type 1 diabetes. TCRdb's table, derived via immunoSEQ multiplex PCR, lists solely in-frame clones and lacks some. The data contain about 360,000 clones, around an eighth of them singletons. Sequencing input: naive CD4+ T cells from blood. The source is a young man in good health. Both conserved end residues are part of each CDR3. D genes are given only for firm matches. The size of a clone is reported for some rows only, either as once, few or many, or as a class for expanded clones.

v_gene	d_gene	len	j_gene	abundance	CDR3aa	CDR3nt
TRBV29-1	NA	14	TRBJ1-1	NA	CSVRRSGQGTEAFF	TGCAGCGTCCGCAGGTCCGGGCAGGGGACTGAAGCTTTCTTT
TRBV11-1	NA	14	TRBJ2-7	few	CASSFPSRPGEQYF	TGTGCCAGCAGCTTTCCCTCCCGACCGGGCGAGCAGTACTTC
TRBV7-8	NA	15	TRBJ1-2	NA	CASSSHRVNNYGYTF	TGTGCCAGCAGCTCCCACAGGGTTAATAACTATGGCTACACCTTC
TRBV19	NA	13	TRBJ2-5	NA	CASSIGQQETQYF	TGTGCCAGTAGTATTGGACAGCAAGAGACCCAGTACTTC
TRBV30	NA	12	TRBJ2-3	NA	CAWSASTDTQYF	TGTGCCTGGAGTGCTAGCACAGATACGCAGTATTTT
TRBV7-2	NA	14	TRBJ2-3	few	CASSSRRSTDTQYF	TGTGCCAGCAGCTCCCGGCGGAGCACAGATACGCAGTATTTT
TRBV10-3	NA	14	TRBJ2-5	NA	CAARGDSRGETQYF	TGTGCCGCGCGGGGCGACTCAAGAGGAGAGACCCAGTACTTC
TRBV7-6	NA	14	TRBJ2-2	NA	CASSPAPGNRELFF	TGTGCCAGCAGCCCCGCCCCGGGGAACAGGGAGCTGTTTTTT
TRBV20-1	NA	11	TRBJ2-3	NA	CSARAVNTQYF	TGCAGTGCTAGAGCCGTTAATACGCAGTATTTT
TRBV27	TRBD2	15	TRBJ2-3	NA	CASSRTSRPTDTQYF	TGTGCCAGCAGCCGGACTAGCAGACCCACAGATACGCAGTATTTT
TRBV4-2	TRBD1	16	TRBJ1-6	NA	CASSQDYRGRLGTLHF	TGTGCCAGCAGCCAAGATTACAGGGGTCGCCTAGGGACCCTCCACTTT
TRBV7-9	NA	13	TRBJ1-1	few	CASRRQDRSGAFF	TGTGCCAGCAGGAGACAGGACCGATCGGGGGCTTTCTTT
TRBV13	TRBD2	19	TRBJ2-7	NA	CASSLEGLAGGGDSYEQYF	TGTGCCAGCAGCTTAGAGGGACTAGCGGGAGGCGGTGACTCCTACGAGCAGTACTTC
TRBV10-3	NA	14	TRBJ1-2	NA	CATGQTETNYGYTF	TGTGCCACTGGACAGACCGAAACTAACTATGGCTACACCTTC
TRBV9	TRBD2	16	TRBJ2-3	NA	CASSVGLAGHKDTQYF	TGTGCCAGCAGCGTAGGACTAGCGGGGCATAAAGATACGCAGTATTTT
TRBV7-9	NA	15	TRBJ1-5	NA	CASSAHQGGNQPQHF	TGTGCCAGCAGCGCTCACCAGGGTGGCAATCAGCCCCAGCATTTT
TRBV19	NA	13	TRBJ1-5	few	CASIDRSNQPQHF	TGTGCCAGTATCGACAGAAGCAATCAGCCCCAGCATTTT
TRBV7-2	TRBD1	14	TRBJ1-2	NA	CASSFGQANYGYTF	TGTGCCAGCAGCTTCGGACAGGCAAACTATGGCTACACCTTC
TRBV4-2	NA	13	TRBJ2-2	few	CASSQTSTGELFF	TGTGCCAGCAGCCAGACTAGCACCGGGGAGCTGTTTTTT
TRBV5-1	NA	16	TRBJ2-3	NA	CASSFSLGLSTDTQYF	TGCGCCAGCAGCTTCTCCCTGGGGCTAAGCACAGATACGCAGTATTTT
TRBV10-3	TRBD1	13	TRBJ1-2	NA	CAITSDREIGYTF	TGTGCCATCACTTCGGACAGGGAAATAGGCTACACCTTC
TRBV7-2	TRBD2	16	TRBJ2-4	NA	CASSFPEGRGDVIQYF	TGTGCCAGCAGCTTCCCGGAGGGCCGGGGGGACGTCATTCAGTACTTC
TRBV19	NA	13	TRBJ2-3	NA	CASSQGTPDTQYF	TGTGCCAGTAGTCAGGGGACCCCAGATACGCAGTATTTT
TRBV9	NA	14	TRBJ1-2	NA	CATNLRVGWGGYTF	TGTGCCACCAACCTTCGGGTGGGATGGGGCGGCTACACCTTC
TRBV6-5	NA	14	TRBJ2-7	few	CASRLGGWTYEQYF	TGTGCCAGCAGACTAGGGGGTTGGACCTACGAGCAGTACTTC
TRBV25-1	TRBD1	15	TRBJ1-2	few	CASSEWGQSNYGYTF	TGTGCCAGCAGTGAATGGGGACAGTCTAACTATGGCTACACCTTC
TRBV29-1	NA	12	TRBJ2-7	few	CSVEAATYEQYF	TGCAGCGTTGAAGCTGCTACCTACGAGCAGTACTTC
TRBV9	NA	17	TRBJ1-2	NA	CASSAPGDSRGIYGYTF	TGTGCCAGCAGCGCGCCTGGGGACTCCCGAGGGATCTATGGCTACACCTTC
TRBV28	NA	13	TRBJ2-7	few	CASRRDKRYEQYF	TGTGCCAGCAGGAGGGACAAGCGTTACGAGCAGTACTTC
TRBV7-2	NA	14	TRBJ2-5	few	CASSQDWTGETQYF	TGTGCCAGCAGCCAGGATTGGACTGGGGAGACCCAGTACTTC
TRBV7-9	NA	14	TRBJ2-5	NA	CASSLFGRQETQYF	TGTGCCAGCAGCTTATTTGGCAGACAAGAGACCCAGTACTTC
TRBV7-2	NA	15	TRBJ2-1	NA	CASSEVSGAQNEQFF	TGTGCCAGCAGCGAAGTGTCGGGAGCTCAGAATGAGCAGTTCTTC
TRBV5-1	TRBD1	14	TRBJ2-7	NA	CASSLQGGPYEQYF	TGCGCCAGCAGCTTACAGGGGGGCCCCTACGAGCAGTACTTC
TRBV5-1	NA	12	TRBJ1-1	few	CASIGWQGRYFF	TGCGCCAGCATAGGGTGGCAGGGAAGGTACTTCTTT
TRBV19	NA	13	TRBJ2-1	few	CASSIEGENEQFF	TGTGCCAGTAGTATCGAGGGGGAGAATGAGCAGTTCTTC
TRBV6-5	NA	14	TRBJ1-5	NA	CATHRVYSNQPQHF	TGTGCCACCCACAGGGTCTATAGCAATCAGCCCCAGCATTTT
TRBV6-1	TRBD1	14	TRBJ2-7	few	CASSRGQDFDEQYF	TGTGCCAGCTCTAGGGGACAGGACTTCGACGAGCAGTACTTC
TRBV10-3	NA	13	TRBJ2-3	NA	CAISGMSTDTQYF	TGTGCCATCTCGGGAATGAGTACAGATACGCAGTATTTT
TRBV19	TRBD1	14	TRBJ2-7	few	CASSSSGTGFEQYF	TGTGCCAGTAGTTCCTCCGGGACAGGGTTCGAGCAGTACTTC
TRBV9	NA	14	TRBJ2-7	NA	CASSGQVGGNEQYF	TGTGCCAGCAGCGGGCAGGTCGGCGGGAACGAGCAGTACTTC
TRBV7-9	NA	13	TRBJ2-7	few	CASSSLAVGEQYF	TGTGCCAGCAGCTCACTAGCTGTGGGCGAGCAGTACTTC
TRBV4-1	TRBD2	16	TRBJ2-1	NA	CASSPHSGRLYNEQFF	TGCGCCAGCAGCCCACATAGCGGGAGACTCTACAATGAGCAGTTCTTC
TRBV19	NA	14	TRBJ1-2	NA	CASSPRTANYGYTF	TGTGCCAGTAGTCCCCGGACAGCTAACTATGGCTACACCTTC
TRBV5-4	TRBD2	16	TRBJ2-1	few	CASGWEGSYKVNEQFF	TGTGCCAGCGGGTGGGAGGGATCCTATAAGGTAAATGAGCAGTTCTTC
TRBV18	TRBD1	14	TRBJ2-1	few	CASSPTGVYNEQFF	TGTGCCAGCTCACCAACAGGGGTTTACAATGAGCAGTTCTTC
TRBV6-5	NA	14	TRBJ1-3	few	CASSPVHSGNTIYF	TGTGCCAGCAGTCCAGTGCACTCTGGAAACACCATATATTTT
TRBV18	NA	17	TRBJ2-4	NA	CASSPPGRPLAKNIQYF	TGTGCCAGCTCACCACCGGGCAGGCCACTAGCCAAAAACATTCAGTACTTC
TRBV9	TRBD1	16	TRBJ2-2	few	CASSVIGTGKTGELFF	TGTGCCAGCAGCGTAATCGGGACAGGGAAGACCGGGGAGCTGTTTTTT
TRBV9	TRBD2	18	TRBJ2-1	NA	CASSRISGRAEKHNEQFF	TGTGCCAGCAGCAGGATTAGCGGGAGGGCGGAAAAACACAATGAGCAGTTCTTC
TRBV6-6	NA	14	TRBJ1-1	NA	CASSPQTRGTEAFF	TGTGCCAGCAGTCCCCAGACAAGGGGCACTGAAGCTTTCTTT
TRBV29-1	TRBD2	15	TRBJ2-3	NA	CSAGLAAISTDTQYF	TGCAGCGCTGGACTAGCGGCGATTAGCACAGATACGCAGTATTTT
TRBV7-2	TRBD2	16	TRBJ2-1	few	CASSLGRGGRYNEQFF	TGTGCCAGCAGCTTAGGACGCGGGGGACGTTACAATGAGCAGTTCTTC
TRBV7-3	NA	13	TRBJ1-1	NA	CASSRDMNTEAFF	TGTGCCAGCAGCAGGGACATGAACACTGAAGCTTTCTTT
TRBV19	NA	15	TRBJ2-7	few	CASSISSGPSYEQYF	TGTGCCAGTAGTATTTCAAGCGGGCCCAGCTACGAGCAGTACTTC